This TCR beta chain was retrieved from a study of CD8 T cells in ankylosing spondylitis. Study-wide results and caveats: Ankylosing spondylitis blood appeared to carry a characteristic TCR beta motif of roughly 8 highly homologous variants.

Each CDR3 protein gets one entry after TCRdb re-called the 5' RACE reads with MiXCR. Of 180,000 or so distinct CDR3 sequences listed, under 14% are singletons. With regard to this clonotype: Antigen: not known. This could be a read error, since a much larger clone is one nucleotide away.

This clonotype was sampled from a male donor with ankylosing spondylitis or in good health (not recorded which). The sample consisted of blood, either unsorted or a sorted T cell fraction (not recorded which).

CDR3 loop: CASRMRRYEQYF. The CDR3 DNA sequence: TGTGCCAGCAGGATGCGACGTTACGAGCAGTACTTC. The chain uses TRBV5-6 and TRBJ2-7; D is uncertain. V dropped 5 bases and J dropped 4 bases, with 10 bases sitting between them. Looked up from germline, CDR1 is SGHDT and CDR2 is YYEEEE. The CDR3 sequence is 12 residues long. The variable domain in full, with the rest retrieved from reference TRBV5-6 and TRBJ2-7, is DAGVTQSPTHLIKTRGQQVTLRCSPKSGHDTVSWYQQALGQGPQFIFQYYEEEERQRGNFPDRFSGHQFPNYSSELNVNALLLGDSALYLCASRMRRYEQYFGPGTRLTVT.